This T cell receptor beta chain was sequenced during a study of blood T cells in healthy people across ages. Turning to this clonotype: Its target is not known. One junction end disagrees with the germline gene, perhaps due to a read error.

Alongside a J-beta primer mix, a sample-barcoded 5' primer served in a second PCR lasting about 7 to 12 cycles. Each cDNA molecule was tagged by a template-switch adaptor that had 12 random nucleotides. TCRdb used MiXCR to reprocess the 5' RACE reads, holding one entry per CDR3 protein. The table includes hundreds of thousands of distinct CDR3 sequences, roughly 48% detected once. Roughly 10 milliliters of peripheral blood were drawn from each donor into EDTA-treated tubes. Findings and limits, study-wide: Nothing was known about donor CMV status, and this possibly confounded expanded clonotype changes.

The CDR3 length is 13 residues. From germline, CDR1 is KGHSH and CDR2 LQKENI. V and J are TRBV18 and TRBJ1-1; D call uncertain. This clonotype was sampled from a man aged 25 to 45 in good health. Specimen: blood. The CDR3 bases are TGTGCCAGCTCGCGAAAAGCAGACACCGAAGCTTTCTTT. It translates to CASSRKADTEAFF.